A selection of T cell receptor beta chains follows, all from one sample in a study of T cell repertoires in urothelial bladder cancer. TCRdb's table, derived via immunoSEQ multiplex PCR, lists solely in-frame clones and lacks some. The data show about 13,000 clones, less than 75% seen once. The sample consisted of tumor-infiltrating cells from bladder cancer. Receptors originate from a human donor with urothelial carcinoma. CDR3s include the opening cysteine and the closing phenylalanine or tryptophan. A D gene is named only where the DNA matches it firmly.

CDR3 protein: CASSQDPHNEQFF
J gene: TRBJ2-1
D gene: NA
V gene: TRBV4-1

CDR3 protein: CASARGGLGTDTQYF
J gene: TRBJ2-3
D gene: TRBD2
V gene: TRBV6-1

CDR3 protein: CASKTQGSDTQYF
J gene: TRBJ2-3
D gene: NA
V gene: TRBV19

CDR3 protein: CASLRDNYNEQFF
J gene: TRBJ2-1
D gene: NA
V gene: TRBV2

CDR3 protein: CASRGPGTGELFF
J gene: TRBJ2-2
D gene: NA
V gene: TRBV6-6

CDR3 protein: CASSSQGGRVYGYTF
J gene: TRBJ1-2
D gene: TRBD1
V gene: TRBV5-4

CDR3 protein: CASSWTGREGYTF
J gene: TRBJ1-2
D gene: TRBD1
V gene: TRBV27

CDR3 protein: CASSPGGDTEAFF
J gene: TRBJ1-1
D gene: NA
V gene: TRBV9

CDR3 protein: CASSLQGYTEAFF
J gene: TRBJ1-1
D gene: NA
V gene: TRBV11-2

CDR3 protein: CASSKQAGWEAFF
J gene: TRBJ1-1
D gene: NA
V gene: TRBV25-1

CDR3 protein: CASSHPGTSGGRNTGELFF
J gene: TRBJ2-2
D gene: TRBD2
V gene: TRBV4-1

CDR3 protein: CASSREAYLYNEQFF
J gene: TRBJ2-1
D gene: NA
V gene: TRBV4-3

CDR3 protein: CASSQLTVTLDEQYF
J gene: TRBJ2-7
D gene: NA
V gene: TRBV5-1

CDR3 protein: CASSVIGQGDTEAFF
J gene: TRBJ1-1
D gene: TRBD1
V gene: TRBV9

CDR3 protein: CASSLSRASTDTQYF
J gene: TRBJ2-3
D gene: NA
V gene: TRBV5-1

CDR3 protein: CASSEQGASYEQYF
J gene: TRBJ2-7
D gene: NA
V gene: TRBV7-2

CDR3 protein: CASSTTGGSLEQYF
J gene: TRBJ2-7
D gene: TRBD2
V gene: TRBV5-1

CDR3 protein: CASNKETQYF
J gene: TRBJ2-5
D gene: NA
V gene: TRBV2

CDR3 protein: CASSRSDGLSFF
J gene: TRBJ1-1
D gene: NA
V gene: TRBV11-3

CDR3 protein: CATSRDLAGVTDTQYF
J gene: TRBJ2-3
D gene: TRBD2
V gene: TRBV15

CDR3 protein: CASSSTTTGTQYF
J gene: TRBJ2-3
D gene: NA
V gene: TRBV7-2

CDR3 protein: CASSGGPNTDTQYF
J gene: TRBJ2-3
D gene: NA
V gene: TRBV6-1